The present entry profiles one TCR beta chain with its context. The data were taken from a study of blood T cell repertoires in COVID-19. Across the study: PBMCs, B-cell-depleted T cells, or T cells were the source of the cDNA or gDNA that made up the material.

As handled by the study authors: The assay estimated nucleated cells by amplifying reference gene primers. The data were produced by immunoSEQ multiplex PCR, yet TCRdb's version contains in-frame clones alone and is incomplete. That table is the source of V, J and clone size, and D and trimming were worked out from the DNA. Of about 180,000 clones listed, roughly 86% are singletons. This CDR3 has 14 residues. Losses at the gene ends were 6 bases for V and 5 bases for J; bases not matched to a gene: 8. CDR1 is MNHEY and CDR2 is SVGAGI in the germline V gene. Material for sequencing was peripheral blood. V gene TRBV6-5 combines with J gene TRBJ2-7; TRBD1 matches 9 bases. The sequence came from a woman between 45 and 65 years old with acute or convalescent COVID-19. Here the CDR3 DNA reads TGTGCCAGCAGAGTGGGACAGGGCCTCCACGAGCAGTACTTC. Translating gives CASRVGQGLHEQYF.